Shown below are 15 T cell receptor beta chains from a single sample sequenced in a study of CD8 T cells in Susac syndrome. Random hexamers were used to reverse transcribe the RNA input (about 0.45 to 1 ug). TCRdb re-analysed the immunoSEQ multiplex PCR reads in MiXCR, keeping a single row per CDR3 protein. The sample carries roughly 140,000 distinct CDR3 sequences, approximately 95% recorded once. The sequenced material came from CD4+ T cells from PBMCs. These receptors were taken from a human donor with Susac syndrome.

The chain uses TRBV20-1 and TRBJ1-3; no definite D call. Deletions cut 7 bases from V and 4 bases from J, with 17 bases between. CDR1 DFQATT and CDR2 SNEGSKA come from the germline V gene (reference sequence). This CDR3 is built from 14 residues. The chain's CDR3 is CSGLSIELGNTIYF. The DNA for the CDR3 is TGCAGTGGACTCTCGATCGAGCTCGGAAACACCATATATTTT.

This chain joins TRBV19 and TRBJ1-2, with 9 bases matching TRBD1. J gave up 7 bases and V 6 bases, and 0 bases lay outside the gene matches. The germline V gene has CDR1 LNHDA and CDR2 SQIVND (reference sequence). The CDR3 is made up of 11 amino acids. As DNA, the CDR3 is TGTGCCAGTAGGGACAGGGGTGGCTACACCTTC. Protein product: CASRDRGGYTF. Using reference TRBV19 and TRBJ1-2 for the parts outside the CDR3, the full variable domain is DGGITQSPKYLFRKEGQNVTLSCEQNLNHDAMYWYRQDPGQGLRLIYYSQIVNDFQKGDIAEGYSVSREKKESFPLTVTSAQKNPTAFYLCASRDRGGYTFGSGTRLTVV.

A few counts support this clonotype. The V and J genes are TRBV4-2 and TRBJ2-7; 8 nucleotides agree with TRBD2. The CDR3 is made up of 13 amino acids. The germline CDR1 and CDR2 sequences are LGHNA and YNFKEQ. The V segment lost 3 bases and the J segment 2 bases; nucleotides outside the gene matches: 0. CDR3 protein: CASSQRGAYEQYF. CDR3 coding DNA: TGTGCCAGCAGCCAGCGGGGGGCCTACGAGCAGTACTTC.

The chain combines TRBV29-1 with TRBJ2-7; 9 nucleotides align to TRBD1. Germline V gives CDR1 SQVTM, CDR2 ANQGSEA. The V segment lost 4 bases and the J segment 7 bases; nucleotides outside the gene matches: 8. The CDR3 length is 13 residues. The CDR3 coding sequence is TGCAGCGTTGCCGGGACAGGGTGGTCAGAGCAGTACTTC. Protein sequence: CSVAGTGWSEQYF.

This clonotype has only one observation. The chain's CDR3 is CASSLKRGVGETQYF. DNA for the CDR3: TGTGCCAGCAGCTTAAAGCGGGGGGTGGGAGAGACCCAGTACTTC. V usage is TRBV7-2 and J usage is TRBJ2-5; 9 bases are shared with TRBD2. The CDR3 runs to 15 residues. The trim removed 2 bases at V and 4 bases at J, leaving 5 bases unmatched. From germline, CDR1 is SGHTA and CDR2 FQGNSA.

V is TRBV6-2 or TRBV6-3 and J is TRBJ2-7; no clear D gene. Germline CDR1 reads MNHEY; CDR2 reads SVGEGT. The length of the CDR3 is 12 residues. V dropped 5 bases and J dropped 7 bases, with 12 bases sitting between them. CDR3 residues: CASSVGIREQYF. The CDR3 region has the DNA TGTGCCAGCAGTGTCGGAATCCGGGAGCAGTACTTC.

The count of this clonotype is one. The V call is TRBV21-1, the J call TRBJ2-7; the table's D call TRBD2 went unverified against the DNA. TRBV21-1 is a known pseudogene. This CDR3 contains 14 residues. The CDR3 is CASSKSGAPYEQYF. As DNA, the CDR3 is TGTGCCAGCAGCAAAAGCGGGGCCCCCTACGAGCAGTACTTC.

This chain links TRBV12-3 or TRBV12-4 with TRBJ1-2; weak D call: TRBD1 (5 bases). The CDR3 sequence is 15 residues long. V was clipped by 6 bases and J by 4 bases, with 18 bases between them. This CDR3 reads CASSRGDGWAYGYTF. Written as DNA, the CDR3 is TGTGCCAGCAGCCGTGGGGACGGGTGGGCCTATGGCTACACCTTC.

This rearrangement joins TRBV6-5 to TRBJ1-4; D is undetermined. Germline-derived CDR1 and CDR2 are MNHEY and SVGAGI. The ends were cut back, 0 bases at V and 8 bases at J, with 7 bases in the middle. CDR3 length: 13 residues. The CDR3 nucleotides read TGTGCCAGCAGTTACTCGGCGCGGGAAAAACTGTTTTTT. Translating gives CASSYSAREKLFF.

The rearrangement joins TRBV7-9 to TRBJ2-2; no clear D. Trimming removed 1 base at V and 2 bases at J, with 11 bases between. CDR3 size: 16 residues. Germline V gives CDR1 SEHNR, CDR2 FQNEAQ (reference sequence). The CDR3 DNA is TGTGCCAGCAGCTTAGGAGTCCCGAGAAACACCGGGGAGCTGTTTTTT. Amino acids: CASSLGVPRNTGELFF.

The V call is TRBV20-1, the J call TRBJ1-4; TRBD1 aligns across 9 bases. Germline V gene sequence: CDR1 DFQATT, CDR2 SNEGSKA (reference sequence). The CDR3 totals 12 residues. V was pared by 5 bases and J by 8 bases, with 3 bases of the junction left unmatched. The CDR3 spells CSAWDRDEKLFF. CDR3 nucleotides: TGCAGTGCTTGGGACAGGGACGAAAAACTGTTTTTT.

This chain links TRBV25-1 with TRBJ1-4; possibly TRBD1 for D (5 bases). The CDR3 consists of 15 residues. V lost 5 bases, J lost 8 bases, and 18 bases lay in between. Germline CDR1 and CDR2: MGHDK and SYGVNS. This CDR3 is CASSSQGLFREKLFF. CDR3 coding DNA: TGTGCCAGCAGTTCCCAGGGCCTCTTCCGAGAAAAACTGTTTTTT.

The chain employs TRBV9 and TRBJ1-2; 8 bases match TRBD1. CDR1 SGDLS and CDR2 YYNGEE come from the germline V gene. This CDR3 contains 15 residues. With V trimmed by 1 base and J by 5 bases, 7 bases remained unmatched. In DNA, the CDR3 is TGTGCCAGCAGCGTATCCCAGGGGGCCCAGTATGGCTACACCTTC. Translated: CASSVSQGAQYGYTF.

The rearrangement uses TRBV29-1 and TRBJ2-7; 8 bases map to TRBD1. V lost 2 bases, J lost 0 bases, and 9 bases stayed unmatched. The germline gives CDR1 SQVTM, CDR2 ANQGSEA. This CDR3 has 16 residues. The CDR3 region is CSVENRQGMGSYEQYF. DNA of the CDR3: TGCAGCGTTGAAAACCGACAGGGGATGGGCTCCTACGAGCAGTACTTC.

The chain uses TRBV7-3 and TRBJ2-5; 12 bases match TRBD2. The junction had 2 bases not matched to a gene; V was cut back by 2 bases and J by 1 base. The CDR3 is 16 residues long. Germline CDR1 and CDR2: SGHTA and FQGTGA. The CDR3 is CASSLGLAGTQETQYF. CDR3 bases: TGTGCCAGCAGCTTAGGACTAGCGGGGACCCAAGAGACCCAGTACTTC.